This T cell receptor (beta chain) stems from a study of T cells in Graves' hyperthyroidism and ophthalmopathy. Researchers took RNA transcripts and amplified the TCR beta CDR3 regions from them. The HTBI primer set drove a first-round RT-PCR of the TCR CDR3. TCRdb re-analysed the multiplex PCR reads in MiXCR, keeping a single row per CDR3 protein. Of under 600,000 distinct CDR3 sequences in the sample, approximately 16% were seen once. Overall study findings and caveats: Blood shared most expanded thyroid clonotypes above 0.001.

V lost 7 bases to trimming and J lost 5 bases, with 17 bases between them. CDR1 and CDR2 (germline): SEHNR, FQNEAQ (reference sequence). CDR3 size: 14 residues. Points on this clonotype: Its target is unknown.

Uncontrolled infection, other autoimmune disease, pregnancy and lactation each barred patients from inclusion. The source of the PBMCs was over 8.5 ml of fresh peripheral blood. This TCR derives from a woman between 40 and 55 years old with Graves' ophthalmopathy. The rearrangement joins TRBV7-9 to TRBJ1-1; a possible D gene is TRBD1 (5 bases). Material: blood. The CDR3: CASTIGGDRTEAFF. CDR3 in DNA: TGTGCCAGCACCATCGGGGGGGATCGGACTGAAGCTTTCTTT.